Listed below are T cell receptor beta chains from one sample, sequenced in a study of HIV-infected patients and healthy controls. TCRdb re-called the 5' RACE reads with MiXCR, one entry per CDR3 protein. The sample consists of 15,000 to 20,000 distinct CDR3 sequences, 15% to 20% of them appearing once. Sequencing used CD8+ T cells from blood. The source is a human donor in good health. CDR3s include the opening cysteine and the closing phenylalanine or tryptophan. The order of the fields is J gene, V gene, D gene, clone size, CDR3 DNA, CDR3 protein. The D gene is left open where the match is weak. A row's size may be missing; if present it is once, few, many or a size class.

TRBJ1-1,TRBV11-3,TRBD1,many,TGTGCCAGCAGCCCCGCTGAAAGTAGATCAGGGGGCAGGACTGAAGCTTTCTTT,CASSPAESRSGGRTEAFF
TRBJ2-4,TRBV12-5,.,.,TGTGCTAGTGGTTTAGACGAAGGGGTAGCCAAAAACATTCAGTACTTC,CASGLDEGVAKNIQYF
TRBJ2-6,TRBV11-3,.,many,TGTGCCAGCAGCCCTAGGGGGGGGGGTGCTGGGGCCAACGTCCTGACTTTC,CASSPRGGGAGANVLTF
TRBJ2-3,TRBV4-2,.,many,TGTGCCAGCAGCCAAGATTTGGGGGGAGCCACAGATACGCAGTATTTT,CASSQDLGGATDTQYF
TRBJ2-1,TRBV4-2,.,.,TGTGCCAGCAGCCAAGATCTCCTAGCCCTATACAATGAGCAGTTCTTC,CASSQDLLALYNEQFF
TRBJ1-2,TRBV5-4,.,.,TGTGCCAGCAGCTTCCCGTCAGGGAACTATGGCTACACCTTC,CASSFPSGNYGYTF
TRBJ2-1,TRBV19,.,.,TGTGCCAGTAGTATAGGTGAAGTCAATGAGCAGTTCTTC,CASSIGEVNEQFF
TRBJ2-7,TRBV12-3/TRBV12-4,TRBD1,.,TGTGCCAGCAGTGGAAACAGGGGTTCCTACGAGCAGTACTTC,CASSGNRGSYEQYF
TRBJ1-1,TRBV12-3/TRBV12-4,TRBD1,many,TGTGCCAGCAGTTTTCAGGGGGTGAACACTGAAGCTTTCTTT,CASSFQGVNTEAFF
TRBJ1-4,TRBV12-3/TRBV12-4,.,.,TGTGCCAGCAGTTATCAGGACGGAGCTAATGAAAAACTGTTTTTT,CASSYQDGANEKLFF
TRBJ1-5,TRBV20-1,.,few,TGCAGTGCAAGTCAGGAGAATCAGCCCCAGCATTTT,CSASQENQPQHF
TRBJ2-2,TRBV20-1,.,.,TGCAGTGCTAGGGCGGGAGGACAGGACACCGGGGAGCTGTTTTTT,CSARAGGQDTGELFF
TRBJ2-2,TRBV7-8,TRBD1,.,TGTGCCAGCAGCGTCCAGGGGGCGCGGACCGGGGAGCTGTTTTTT,CASSVQGARTGELFF
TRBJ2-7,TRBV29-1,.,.,TGCAGCGCCCGGGACTCCGGCTACGAGCAGTACTTC,CSARDSGYEQYF
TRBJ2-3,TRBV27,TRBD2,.,TGTGCCAGCAGTTTGAGCGGGAGGAGCACAGATACGCAGTATTTT,CASSLSGRSTDTQYF
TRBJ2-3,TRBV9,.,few,TGTGCCAGCAGCGTCGCGGGGACTCGCACAGATACGCAGTATTTT,CASSVAGTRTDTQYF
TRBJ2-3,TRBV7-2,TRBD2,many,TGTGCCAGCAGCAAACTAGCGGGGGGGCCGGGCACAGATACGCAGTATTTT,CASSKLAGGPGTDTQYF
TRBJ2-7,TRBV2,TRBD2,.,TGTGCCAGCAGTTGGACTAGCGGGAACGAGCAGTACTTC,CASSWTSGNEQYF
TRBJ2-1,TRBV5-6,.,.,TGTGCCAGCAGCCTACTAGAGAGTGAGCAGTTCTTC,CASSLLESEQFF
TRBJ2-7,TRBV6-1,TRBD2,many,TGTGCCAGCAGTGAAAGTCCCGGACTAGCGGTAGACCGGCCTCAGGAGCAGTACTTC,CASSESPGLAVDRPQEQYF
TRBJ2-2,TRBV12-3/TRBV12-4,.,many,TGTGCCAGCAGTCCCTACAAGAACACCGGGGAGCTGTTTTTT,CASSPYKNTGELFF
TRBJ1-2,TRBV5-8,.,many,TGTGCCAGCAGACTTTTTCGGGGATCTAACTATGGCTACACCTTC,CASRLFRGSNYGYTF
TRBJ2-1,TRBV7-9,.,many,TGTGCCAGCAGCTTAGAGGGGACACCGCGCGAGCAGTTCTTC,CASSLEGTPREQFF
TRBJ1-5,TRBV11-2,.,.,TGTGCCAGCGCTCCAGCACCGACCTTCCGGCCCCAGCATTTT,CASAPAPTFRPQHF
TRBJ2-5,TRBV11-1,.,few,TGTGCCAGCAGCTTGCAGGGAGAAGAGACCCAGTACTTC,CASSLQGEETQYF
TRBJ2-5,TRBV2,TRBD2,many,TGTGCCAGCAGAGGACTAGCGGGGGGGTCTGCGGCGGAAGAGACCCAGTACTTC,CASRGLAGGSAAEETQYF
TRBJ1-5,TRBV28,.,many,TGTGCCAGCAGTTCCCCGGTAGAGGAACGGATTCCCCAGCATTTT,CASSSPVEERIPQHF
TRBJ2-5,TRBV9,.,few,TGTGCCAGCAGCGACGGAAAAGAGACCCAGTACTTC,CASSDGKETQYF
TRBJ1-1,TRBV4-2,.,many,TGTGCCAGCAGCCAAGGAGAAGGGTATGAAGCTTTCTTT,CASSQGEGYEAFF
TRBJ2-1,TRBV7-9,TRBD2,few,TGTGCCAGCAGCCCGCGGACTAGCGGGAGGAGTAATGAGCAGTTCTTC,CASSPRTSGRSNEQFF